Each of the 2 T cell receptor beta chains below was sequenced from the same sample in a study of shared clonotypes between healthy human individuals. Data came from immunoSEQ multiplex PCR; TCRdb stores just in-frame clones and leaves some out. In the table there are over 400,000 clones, about 78% of which are singletons. Sequenced material: PBMCs. These receptors all stem from a woman in her 40s in good health. Some clones in this sample may be carry-over from other donors' samples.

This clone was detected ten times or more. The rearrangement joins TRBV5-4 to TRBJ2-1; TRBD1 aligns across 11 bases. This CDR3 region has 15 residues. CDR1 is SGHNT, CDR2 YYREEE, per germline (reference sequence). V was pared by 2 bases and J by 3 bases, with 1 base of the junction left unmatched. The CDR3 here is CASSFGTGGYNEQFF. Written as DNA, the CDR3 is TGTGCCAGCAGCTTTGGGACAGGGGGCTACAATGAGCAGTTCTTC.

This chain uses TRBV7-9 with TRBJ1-2; D is ambiguous. Germline CDR1 is SEHNR and CDR2 is FQNEAQ (reference sequence). Deletions cut 2 bases from V and 0 bases from J, with 16 bases between. The CDR3 length is 17 residues. CDR3 sequence: CASSLLPSREANYGYTF. In DNA, the CDR3 is TGTGCCAGCAGCTTACTACCCTCGAGGGAAGCTAACTATGGCTACACCTTC.